The next 10 T cell receptor beta chains were all read from a single sample in a study of OX40 agonist ivuxolimab in advanced cancers. Measured with immunoSEQ multiplex PCR; TCRdb has only the in-frame clones, and not every one. The sample carries roughly 79,000 clones, under 95% recorded once. Here the sequenced sample was CD4+ or CD8+ T cells sorted from blood, taken in a trial of the OX40 agonist ivuxolimab. The receptors come from an adult with an advanced solid tumor such as melanoma, head and neck, liver or kidney cancer.

The chain has TRBV19 and TRBJ1-1; D may be TRBD1 (5 bases). CDR3 length: 12 residues. Germline CDR1 is LNHDA and CDR2 is SQIVND (reference sequence). Trimming left V 3 bases short and J 11 bases short, with 13 bases between. The CDR3 sequence is CASSIGGSGAFF. The CDR3 DNA sequence: TGTGCCAGTAGTATTGGGGGAAGCGGCGCTTTCTTT.

This chain connects TRBV6-9 to TRBJ2-2; D is unclear. V was shortened by 9 bases and J by 5 bases, with 22 bases between the two germline ends. The CDR3 consists of 16 residues. CDR1 is MNHGY and CDR2 is SVAAGI in the germline V gene. CDR3 nucleotide sequence: TGTGCCAGGCCTACGAGACGAGTGAACCCAACCGGGGAGCTGTTTTTT. Amino acid sequence: CARPTRRVNPTGELFF.

V is TRBV5-1 and J is TRBJ1-2; 7 positions agree with TRBD1. The CDR3 contains 15 residues. Germline CDR1 reads SGHRS; CDR2 reads YFSETQ. V lost 3 bases and J lost 3; bases outside the gene matches: 8. The CDR3 here is CASSSGTAGDYGYTF. CDR3 sequence (DNA): TGCGCCAGCAGCTCCGGGACAGCCGGCGACTATGGCTACACCTTC.

This chain links TRBV7-9 with TRBJ2-1, with D perhaps matching TRBD2 (7 bases). This CDR3 comprises 16 residues. Deletions cut 5 bases from V and 9 bases from J, with 23 bases between. The germline CDR1 and CDR2 sequences are SEHNR and FQNEAQ (reference sequence). The CDR3 DNA follows: TGTGCCAGCAGCAACATTATCGGGGGGCCCACCGTTGAGCAGTTCTTC. It yields the protein CASSNIIGGPTVEQFF.

V is TRBV7-6 and J is TRBJ2-1; D gene uncertain. CDR1 SGHVS and CDR2 FNYEAQ come from the germline V gene. The CDR3 runs 18 residues. With 2 bases removed from V and 0 bases from J, the gap between germline ends came to 17 bases. Written as DNA, the CDR3 is TGTGCCAGCAGCTTATTCCGGGCTGATCGGAGCTCCTACAATGAGCAGTTCTTC. Translating it yields CASSLFRADRSSYNEQFF.

The chain links TRBV29-1 to TRBJ1-2; the match to TRBD1 covers 7 bases. This CDR3 is built from 15 residues. Germline V gene data show CDR1 as SQVTM and CDR2 as ANQGSEA. V gave up 5 bases and J gave up 3 bases; unmatched junction bases: 12. The CDR3 nucleotides read TGCAGCGTTCCCATCTTCTCACAGGGGTACTATGGCTACACCTTC. Translation gives CSVPIFSQGYYGYTF.

The chain has TRBV10-2 and TRBJ2-5, with D perhaps matching TRBD2 (7 bases). The CDR3 has 13 residues. Between the trimmed V and J ends, which lost 7 bases and 5 bases, there was a span of 14 bases. Germline V CDR1 and CDR2: WSHSY, SAAADI. CDR3 nucleotides: TGCGCCAGCAAGGGGGGGCTGATGGAGACCCAGTACTTC. It specifies CASKGGLMETQYF.

V and J are TRBV9 and TRBJ1-1; 10 nucleotides agree with TRBD1. Germline V gene lookup returns CDR1 SGDLS and CDR2 YYNGEE. V was clipped by 0 bases and J by 5 bases; unmatched bases: 10. The CDR3 extends over 17 amino acids. In nucleotides, the CDR3 is TGTGCCAGCAGCGTAGCCCCTTCCGGGACAGGGGAAACTGAAGCTTTCTTT. As protein: CASSVAPSGTGETEAFF.

V gene TRBV25-1 combines with J gene TRBJ1-5; 7 bases are shared with TRBD1. V was clipped by 5 bases and J by 1 base; unmatched bases: 2. Per germline, CDR1 MGHDK and CDR2 SYGVNS. There are 14 residues in the CDR3. CDR3 sequence: CASSKGASNQPQHF. The CDR3 bases are TGTGCCAGCAGTAAGGGGGCGAGCAATCAGCCCCAGCATTTT.

The V gene is TRBV27, the J gene TRBJ2-3, with TRBD2 identical over 16 bases. Trimming at V came to 6 bases and at J to 5 bases, leaving 5 bases not matched to a gene. CDR3 length: 16 amino acids. The germline V gene has CDR1 MNHEY and CDR2 SMNVEV (reference sequence). The CDR3 DNA follows: TGTGCCAGCAGCGCCGGGACTAGCGGGGGGGGAGATACGCAGTATTTT. Translating it yields CASSAGTSGGGDTQYF.